This is a list of T cell receptor beta chains from one sample in a study of blood T cell repertoires in COVID-19. Clones were sequenced by immunoSEQ multiplex PCR, and TCRdb holds only the in-frame ones, with some missing. Among 450,000 or so clones listed, roughly nine tenths were seen once. Sequenced input: peripheral blood. The origin of the receptors is a man younger than 30 with COVID-19, enrolled during active disease. Both conserved end residues are part of each CDR3. The D gene is left open where the match is weak. Some rows have no size entry. The others give once, few or many, or a class for an expanded clone.

v_call	cdr3_length	j_call	d_call	clone_size	cdr3_aa	cdr3_nt
TRBV27	15	TRBJ2-3	NA	NA	CASTSVGGQGDTQYF	TGTGCCAGCACCAGCGTGGGGGGGCAAGGAGATACGCAGTATTTT
TRBV9	16	TRBJ2-1	TRBD2	NA	CASSTPLAGGGDEQFF	TGTGCCAGCAGCACACCACTAGCGGGGGGCGGGGATGAGCAGTTCTTC
TRBV6-5	15	TRBJ2-7	NA	NA	CATLGWGGISYEQYF	TGTGCCACCCTTGGGTGGGGGGGCATCTCCTACGAGCAGTACTTC
TRBV5-5	13	TRBJ2-1	NA	NA	CASSTSGVHEQFF	TGTGCCAGCAGCACCTCAGGGGTCCACGAGCAGTTCTTC
TRBV7-3	17	TRBJ2-2	TRBD2	once	CASSPHGLAGNTGELFF	TGTGCCAGCAGCCCCCACGGTCTAGCGGGGAACACCGGGGAGCTGTTTTTT
TRBV7-3	13	TRBJ2-5	NA	NA	CASSTNLRETQYF	TGTGCCAGCAGCACGAACCTCCGGGAGACCCAGTACTTC
TRBV13	13	TRBJ2-7	TRBD1	once	CASSGQGGYEQYF	TGTGCCAGCAGCGGACAGGGGGGGTACGAGCAGTACTTC
TRBV5-1	11	TRBJ2-3	NA	NA	CASSSGDTQYF	TGCGCCAGCAGCTCGGGAGATACGCAGTATTTT
TRBV12-3/TRBV12-4	13	TRBJ1-2	NA	NA	CASKSAGADGYTF	TGTGCCAGCAAGTCGGCGGGGGCCGATGGCTACACCTTC
TRBV27	16	TRBJ2-1	NA	NA	CASKPPWRSSYNEQFF	TGTGCCAGCAAACCCCCGTGGAGGAGCTCCTACAATGAGCAGTTCTTC
TRBV10-2	14	TRBJ2-2	NA	NA	CASSDSAGSGELFF	TGCGCCAGCAGTGATTCGGCGGGCTCCGGGGAGCTGTTTTTT
TRBV10-2	13	TRBJ1-3	NA	NA	CATYAPSGNTIYF	TGCGCCACCTATGCCCCCTCTGGAAACACCATATATTTT
TRBV10-3	18	TRBJ2-1	NA	NA	CAISEGEAGPSSYNEQFF	TGTGCCATCAGTGAGGGGGAGGCGGGTCCAAGCTCCTACAATGAGCAGTTCTTC
TRBV19	15	TRBJ2-1	TRBD2	NA	CATSAAGGPYNEQFF	TGTGCCACCTCGGCGGCGGGAGGGCCCTACAATGAGCAGTTCTTC